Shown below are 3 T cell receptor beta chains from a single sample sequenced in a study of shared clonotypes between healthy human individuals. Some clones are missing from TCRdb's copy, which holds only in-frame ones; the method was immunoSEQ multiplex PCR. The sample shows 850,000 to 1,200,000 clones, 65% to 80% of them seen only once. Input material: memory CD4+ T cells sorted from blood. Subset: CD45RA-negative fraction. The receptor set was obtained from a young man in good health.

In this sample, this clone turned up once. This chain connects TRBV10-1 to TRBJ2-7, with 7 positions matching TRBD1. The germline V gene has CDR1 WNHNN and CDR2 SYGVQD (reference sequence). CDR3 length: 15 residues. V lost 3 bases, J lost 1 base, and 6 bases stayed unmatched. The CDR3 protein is CASSEAQGPSYEQYF. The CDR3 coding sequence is TGCGCCAGCAGTGAAGCACAGGGGCCATCCTACGAGCAGTACTTC.

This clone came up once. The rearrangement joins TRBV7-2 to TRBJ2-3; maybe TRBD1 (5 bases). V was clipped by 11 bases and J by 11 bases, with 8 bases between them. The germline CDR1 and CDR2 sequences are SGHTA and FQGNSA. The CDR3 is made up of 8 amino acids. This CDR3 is CAPQGQYF. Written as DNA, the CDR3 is TGTGCCCCCCAGGGGCAGTATTTT.

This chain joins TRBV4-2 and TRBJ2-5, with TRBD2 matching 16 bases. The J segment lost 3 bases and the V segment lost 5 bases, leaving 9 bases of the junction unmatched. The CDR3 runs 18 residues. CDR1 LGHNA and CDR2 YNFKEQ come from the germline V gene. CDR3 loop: CASSSGTSGGAGEETQYF. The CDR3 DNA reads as TGTGCCAGCAGCTCCGGGACTAGCGGGGGGGCCGGGGAAGAGACCCAGTACTTC.